The rows below give T cell receptor beta chains drawn from one sample of a study of blood T cell repertoires in COVID-19. Only in-frame clones appear in the TCRdb table, and some are missing; sequencing was by immunoSEQ multiplex PCR. The repertoire holds around 260,000 clones, about 85% seen once, with approximately 0.94% in the top ten. Sequenced input: peripheral blood. The receptors here all came from a human donor with COVID-19, enrolled during active disease. The donor label of this sample is uncertain. Each CDR3 is given with its conserved first and last residue. The D gene is left open where the match is weak. Clone size is not always given. Where it is, it says once, few, many or a class for expanded clones.

v_gene	abundance	j_gene	d_gene	CDR3nt	CDR3aa
TRBV6-5	-	TRBJ2-3	-	TGTGCCAGCAGTACGCTAACGGGAGTCGTCGATACGCAGTATTTT	CASSTLTGVVDTQYF
TRBV6-2/TRBV6-3	-	TRBJ1-5	-	TGTGCCAGCAGTTCTAGAGCCCCTTTAGGTCAGCCCCAGCATTTT	CASSSRAPLGQPQHF
TRBV5-4	-	TRBJ2-7	-	TGTGCCAGCAGCTTGGATGCGGGATCGGTGTACGAGCAGTACTTC	CASSLDAGSVYEQYF
TRBV24-1	once	TRBJ2-2	-	TGTGCCACCAGTGACCCGGGACAGAACACCGGGGAGCTGTTTTTT	CATSDPGQNTGELFF
TRBV30	-	TRBJ1-1	TRBD1	TGTGCCTACCAGGGGGCTTCTGAAGCTTTCTTT	CAYQGASEAFF
TRBV4-1	-	TRBJ2-1	TRBD1	TGCGCCAGCAGCCGCCTAATTCTCTGGGACAGGGGTAGCAGTGAGCAGTTCTTC	CASSRLILWDRGSSEQFF
TRBV3-1/TRBV3-2	-	TRBJ2-5	-	TGTGCCAGCAGCCAAGATCCTCGTCAGACCCAGTACTTC	CASSQDPRQTQYF
TRBV25-1	-	TRBJ1-6	-	TGTGCCAGCAGTGAATTGAGAGATTCACCCCTCCACTTT	CASSELRDSPLHF
TRBV3-1/TRBV3-2	-	TRBJ1-4	-	TGTGCCAGCAGCCACCGAACAGTCTCCGAAAAACTGTTTTTT	CASSHRTVSEKLFF
TRBV28	few	TRBJ1-1	TRBD1	TGTGCCAGCAGTTACCCGGGACAGTCAGGAGGTGAAGCTTTCTTT	CASSYPGQSGGEAFF
TRBV28	-	TRBJ1-5	-	TGTGCCAGCAGCCTTATATTCCGGGTCGAGACGCCCCAGCATTTT	CASSLIFRVETPQHF
TRBV19	once	TRBJ1-2	TRBD1	TGTGCCAGTAGTACTCCGGGACAGGGTGCCGGGGGTGGCTACACCTTC	CASSTPGQGAGGGYTF
TRBV6-6	-	TRBJ1-5	TRBD1	TGTGCCAGCAGTTACGGGGGACAGGGCTCGAATCAGCCCCAGCATTTT	CASSYGGQGSNQPQHF
TRBV6-5	-	TRBJ2-5	TRBD1	TGTGCCAGCAGTTACTCACAGGGGGTAGAGACCCAGTACTTC	CASSYSQGVETQYF
TRBV27	-	TRBJ1-3	TRBD1	TGTGCCAGCAGGAAGGACAGGGCTGGAAACACCATATATTTT	CASRKDRAGNTIYF
TRBV11-2	-	TRBJ2-1	-	TGTGCCAGCAGCCACTTACTAGTTCGGGATGAGCAGTTCTTC	CASSHLLVRDEQFF
TRBV3-1/TRBV3-2	-	TRBJ1-6	-	TGTGCCAGCAGCCCACAGCAGTCTGATTCACCCCTCCACTTT	CASSPQQSDSPLHF
TRBV10-1	few	TRBJ1-2	TRBD1	TGCGCCAGCAGTGCCGACAGGGCGGGAGGCTACACCTTC	CASSADRAGGYTF
TRBV7-2	-	TRBJ1-5	-	TGTGCCAGCAGCCCCAAAACAGGGTTGCAGCCCCAGCATTTT	CASSPKTGLQPQHF
TRBV5-4	-	TRBJ1-2	-	TGTGCCAGCGGGTCACAGGGACGAAATGGCTACACCTTC	CASGSQGRNGYTF
TRBV6-6	few	TRBJ1-5	-	TGTGCCAGCAGTTACTCTGTCCAGGTTAGCAATCAGCCCCAGCATTTT	CASSYSVQVSNQPQHF
TRBV15	once	TRBJ1-2	-	TGTGCCACCAGCCCGATATTCCGACAGGCAAACTATGGCTACACCTTC	CATSPIFRQANYGYTF